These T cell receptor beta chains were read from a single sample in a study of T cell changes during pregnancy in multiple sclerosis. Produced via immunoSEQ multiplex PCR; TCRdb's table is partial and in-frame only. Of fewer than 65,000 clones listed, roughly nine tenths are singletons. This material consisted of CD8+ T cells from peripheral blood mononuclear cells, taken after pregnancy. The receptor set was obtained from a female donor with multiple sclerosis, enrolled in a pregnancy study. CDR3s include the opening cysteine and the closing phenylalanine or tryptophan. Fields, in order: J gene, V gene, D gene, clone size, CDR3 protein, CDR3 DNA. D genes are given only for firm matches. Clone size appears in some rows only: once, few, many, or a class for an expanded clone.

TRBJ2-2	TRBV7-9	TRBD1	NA	CASSPTGLAGELFF	TGTGCCAGCAGCCCGACAGGGTTGGCCGGGGAGCTGTTTTTT
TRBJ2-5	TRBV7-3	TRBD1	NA	CASSFMTGGRETQYF	TGTGCCAGCAGCTTTATGACAGGGGGCAGGGAGACCCAGTACTTC
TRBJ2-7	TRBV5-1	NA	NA	CASTGTLGEQYF	TGCGCCAGCACGGGGACATTGGGCGAGCAGTACTTC
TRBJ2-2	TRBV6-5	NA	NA	CASSTANGELFF	TGTGCCAGCAGTACAGCCAACGGGGAGCTGTTTTTT
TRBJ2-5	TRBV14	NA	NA	CASSQDQQETQYF	TGTGCCAGCAGCCAAGATCAGCAAGAGACCCAGTACTTC
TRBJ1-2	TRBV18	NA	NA	CASSPPKGTKFNYGYTF	TGTGCCAGCTCACCACCGAAAGGGACAAAATTTAACTATGGCTACACCTTC
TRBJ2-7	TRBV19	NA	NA	CASSTSLPYEQYF	TGTGCCAGTAGTACCTCACTACCCTACGAGCAGTACTTC
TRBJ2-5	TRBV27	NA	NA	CASSQGGEETQYF	TGTGCCAGTTCTCAGGGAGGAGAGGAGACCCAGTACTTC
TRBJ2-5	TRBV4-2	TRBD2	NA	CASRDPSGQETQYF	TGTGCCAGCAGAGACCCTAGCGGGCAAGAGACCCAGTACTTC
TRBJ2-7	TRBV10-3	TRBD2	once	CAIGSGGALAEQYF	TGTGCCATCGGGTCGGGGGGGGCCTTAGCCGAGCAGTACTTC
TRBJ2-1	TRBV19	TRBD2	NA	CASSILGLAGAYNEQFF	TGTGCCAGTAGTATACTAGGCCTAGCGGGGGCGTACAATGAGCAGTTCTTC
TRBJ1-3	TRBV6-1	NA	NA	CASSEWEASGNTIYF	TGTGCCAGCAGTGAATGGGAGGCTTCTGGAAACACCATATATTTT
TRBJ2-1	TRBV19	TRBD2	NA	CASSWASGGPTYNEQFF	TGTGCCAGTAGTTGGGCTAGCGGGGGACCTACCTACAATGAGCAGTTCTTC
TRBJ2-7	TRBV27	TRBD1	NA	CASSSVDRSYEQYF	TGTGCCAGCAGTTCGGTGGACAGGTCCTACGAGCAGTACTTC
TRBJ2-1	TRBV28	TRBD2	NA	CASSLELAGYNEQFF	TGTGCCAGCAGTTTAGAATTAGCGGGGTACAATGAGCAGTTCTTC
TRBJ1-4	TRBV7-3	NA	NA	CASSPSGGAEEKLFF	TGTGCCAGCAGCCCATCCGGGGGGGCGGAAGAAAAACTGTTTTTT
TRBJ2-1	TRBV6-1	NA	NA	CASSEMGLPTAQFF	TGTGCCAGCAGTGAAATGGGGCTTCCCACGGCGCAGTTCTTC
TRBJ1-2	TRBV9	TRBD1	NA	CASSARSLGQGGRPGYGYTF	TGTGCCAGCAGCGCCCGTTCGTTGGGACAGGGGGGGCGACCCGGATATGGCTACACCTTC
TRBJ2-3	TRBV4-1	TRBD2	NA	CASSQTSGSTDTQYF	TGCGCCAGCAGCCAAACTAGCGGGAGCACAGATACGCAGTATTTT
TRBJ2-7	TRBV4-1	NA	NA	CASSQDPGLSSYEQYF	TGCGCCAGCAGCCAAGACCCCGGACTGAGCTCCTACGAGCAGTACTTC
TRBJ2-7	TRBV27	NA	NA	CASSAGLYEQYF	TGTGCCAGCAGCGCGGGGTTATACGAGCAGTACTTC
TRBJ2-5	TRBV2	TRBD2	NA	CASREGPIAGGPRETQYF	TGTGCCAGCAGGGAAGGTCCGATAGCGGGGGGGCCGAGGGAGACCCAGTACTTC
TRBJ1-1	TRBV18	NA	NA	CASSPPISWNTEAFF	TGTGCCAGCTCACCACCGATCAGTTGGAACACTGAAGCTTTCTTT
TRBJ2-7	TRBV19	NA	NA	CASSTSMGTLYEQYF	TGTGCCAGTAGTACTAGCATGGGAACCCTCTACGAGCAGTACTTC
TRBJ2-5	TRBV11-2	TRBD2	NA	CASSFIAGEQETQYF	TGTGCCAGCAGCTTTATAGCGGGGGAACAAGAGACCCAGTACTTC
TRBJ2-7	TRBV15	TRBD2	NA	CATSRRGLATDEQYF	TGTGCCACCAGCAGGCGGGGACTAGCTACGGACGAGCAGTACTTC
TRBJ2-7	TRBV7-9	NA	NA	CASSQQGGDYEQYF	TGTGCCAGCAGCCAGCAGGGTGGTGACTACGAGCAGTACTTC
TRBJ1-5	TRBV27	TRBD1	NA	CASTDRRGNQPQHF	TGTGCCAGCACGGACAGGCGCGGCAATCAGCCCCAGCATTTT
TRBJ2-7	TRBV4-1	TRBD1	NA	CASSPGTGASYEQYF	TGCGCCAGCAGCCCCGGGACAGGAGCCTCCTACGAGCAGTACTTC
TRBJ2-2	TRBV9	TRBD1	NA	CASSDRQGEAAGELFF	TGTGCCAGCAGCGATCGACAGGGGGAGGCCGCCGGGGAGCTGTTTTTT
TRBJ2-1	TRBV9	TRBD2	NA	CASSVGEGTSGGAYNEQFF	TGTGCCAGCAGCGTCGGGGAAGGGACTAGCGGGGGGGCCTACAATGAGCAGTTCTTC
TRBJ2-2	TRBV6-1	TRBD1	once	CASSADPTGATGELFF	TGTGCCAGCAGTGCCGATCCGACAGGGGCTACCGGGGAGCTGTTTTTT
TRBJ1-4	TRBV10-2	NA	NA	CASSDAGANEKLFF	TGCGCCAGCAGTGATGCAGGGGCGAATGAAAAACTGTTTTTT
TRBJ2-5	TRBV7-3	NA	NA	CASSPGLAETQYF	TGTGCCAGCAGCCCCGGGTTGGCGGAGACCCAGTACTTC
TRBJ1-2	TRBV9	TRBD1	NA	CASSKQGYGYTF	TGTGCCAGCAGCAAACAGGGGTATGGCTACACCTTC
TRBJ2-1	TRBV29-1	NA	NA	CSVEFWGGGRGSGEQFF	TGCAGCGTTGAGTTTTGGGGGGGAGGCAGGGGTAGCGGTGAGCAGTTCTTC
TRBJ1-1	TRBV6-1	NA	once	CASPLVGSTEAFF	TGTGCCAGCCCCCTTGTAGGGAGCACTGAAGCTTTCTTT
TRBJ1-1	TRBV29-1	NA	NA	CSVEGEGGGEAFF	TGCAGCGTTGAGGGGGAGGGGGGTGGTGAAGCTTTCTTT
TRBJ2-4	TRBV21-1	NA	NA	CASSRGGGKNIQYF	TGTGCCAGCAGCAGGGGAGGGGGCAAAAACATTCAGTACTTC
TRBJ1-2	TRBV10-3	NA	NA	CAISVGRGETNGYTF	TGTGCCATCAGTGTGGGCAGGGGTGAAACTAATGGCTACACCTTC